One and the same sample provided the 3 T cell receptor beta chains below, sequenced in a study of blood T cell repertoires in COVID-19. The data were produced by immunoSEQ multiplex PCR, yet TCRdb's version contains in-frame clones alone and is incomplete. The sample carries 400,000 to 550,000 clones, about 85% recorded once. The source material was PBMCs or T cells enriched from blood (not recorded which). The receptors here all came from a woman aged 18-29 years with acute COVID-19.

V gene TRBV6-5 combines with J gene TRBJ1-3; D is unresolved. The CDR3 runs 16 residues. CDR1 MNHEY and CDR2 SVGAGI come from the germline V gene. V lost 4 bases and J lost 0, with 13 bases in between. The CDR3 region has the DNA TGTGCCAGCAGTTTTGCTGGCGGAGGCTCTGGAAACACCATATATTTT. Its protein is CASSFAGGGSGNTIYF.

The gene calls are TRBV5-4 and TRBJ2-7; 12 bases agree with TRBD2. V shed 1 base, J shed 5 bases, and the junction held 7 bases outside the gene matches. Looked up from germline, CDR1 is SGHNT and CDR2 is YYREEE (reference sequence). The CDR3 loop spans 16 amino acids. The CDR3, as DNA: TGTGCCAGCAGCTTGTTCTCGACTAGCGGGAGTCACGAGCAGTACTTC. As protein: CASSLFSTSGSHEQYF.

This sequence joins TRBV7-2 and TRBJ1-1; D is ambiguous. Per the germline V gene, CDR1 is SGHTA and CDR2 is FQGNSA. This CDR3 spans 15 amino acids. V was shortened by 2 bases and J by 1 base, with 11 bases between the two germline ends. CDR3 nucleotides: TGTGCCAGCAGCTTATTGGGCTACGGGAACACTGAAGCTTTCTTT. It specifies CASSLLGYGNTEAFF.